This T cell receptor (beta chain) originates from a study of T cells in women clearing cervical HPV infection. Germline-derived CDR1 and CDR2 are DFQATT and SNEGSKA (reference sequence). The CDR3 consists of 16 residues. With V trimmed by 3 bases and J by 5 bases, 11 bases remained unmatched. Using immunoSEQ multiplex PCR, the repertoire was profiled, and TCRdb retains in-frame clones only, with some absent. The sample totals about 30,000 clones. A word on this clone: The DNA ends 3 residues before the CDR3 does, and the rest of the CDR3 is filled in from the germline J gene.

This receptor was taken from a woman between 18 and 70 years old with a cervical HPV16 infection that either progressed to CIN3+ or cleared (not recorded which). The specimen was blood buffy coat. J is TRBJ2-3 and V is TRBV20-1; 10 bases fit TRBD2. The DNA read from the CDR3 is TGCAGTGCTAGGACTCTAGCGGGGGCCGGAGGAGATACG. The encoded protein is CSARTLAGAGGDT. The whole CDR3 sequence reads CSARTLAGAGGDTQYF.